A single sample is the source of the 3 T cell receptor beta chains below, sequenced in a study of vaccination and CD4 T cells after COVID-19. TCRdb reanalysed the PCR reads using MiXCR and keeps one entry per CDR3 protein. The profile shows about 31,000 distinct CDR3 sequences, roughly 50% of them singletons. Time point meaning: late sampling 161 to 241 days after vaccination in a few convalescent patients. Sequencing used CD4+ T cells from blood, obtained about 7 months after SARS-CoV-2 vaccination. Receptor source: a human donor who had recovered from COVID-19.

This clonotype was detected once. The CDR3 bases are TGTGCCAGCAGTGTGGGGACTAGCGGTGCCAGGGAGACCCAGTACTTC. This codes for CASSVGTSGARETQYF. V and J are TRBV2 and TRBJ2-5; 11 positions match TRBD2. Germline V lookup: CDR1 SNHLY, CDR2 FYNNEI. The CDR3 is 16 residues long. Trimming removed 4 bases from V and 5 bases from J; junction bases left unmatched: 9.

The chain employs TRBV7-2 and TRBJ2-3, with TRBD2 matching 8 bases. This CDR3 has 13 amino acids. Germline V CDR1 and CDR2: SGHTA, FQGNSA. V lost 5 bases, J lost 10 bases, and 8 bases stayed unmatched. CDR3 sequence: CASSPIAGMPQYF. CDR3 nucleotide sequence: TGTGCCAGCAGCCCGATAGCGGGAATGCCGCAGTATTTT.

In its sample, this clonotype was seen a few times. V gene TRBV6-2 or TRBV6-3 combines with J gene TRBJ1-2; possible D gene TRBD1, 5 bases. The CDR3 contains 14 residues. V was shortened by 7 bases and J by 8 bases, with 20 bases between the two germline ends. Germline V lookup: CDR1 MNHEY, CDR2 SVGEGT. CDR3 DNA sequence: TGTGCCAGCACCCAGACAGTAACATGGTCGGGCTACACCTTC. Translating gives CASTQTVTWSGYTF.